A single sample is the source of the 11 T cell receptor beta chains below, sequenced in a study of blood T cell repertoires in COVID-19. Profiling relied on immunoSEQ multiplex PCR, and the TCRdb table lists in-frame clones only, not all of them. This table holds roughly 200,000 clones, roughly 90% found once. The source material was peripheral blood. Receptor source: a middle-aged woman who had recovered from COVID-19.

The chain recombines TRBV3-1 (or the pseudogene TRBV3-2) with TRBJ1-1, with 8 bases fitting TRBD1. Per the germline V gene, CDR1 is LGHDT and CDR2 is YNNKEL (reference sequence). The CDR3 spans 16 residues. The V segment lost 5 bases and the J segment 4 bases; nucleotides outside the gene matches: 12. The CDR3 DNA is TGTGCCAGCAGCTTCGCGCAGGGGGCCTACAGCACTGAAGCTTTCTTT. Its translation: CASSFAQGAYSTEAFF.

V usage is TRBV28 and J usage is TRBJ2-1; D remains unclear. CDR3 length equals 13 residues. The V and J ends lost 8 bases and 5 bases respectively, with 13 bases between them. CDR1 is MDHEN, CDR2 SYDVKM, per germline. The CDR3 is CASGNRGDNEQFF. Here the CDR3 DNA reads TGTGCCAGCGGCAACCGCGGTGACAATGAGCAGTTCTTC.

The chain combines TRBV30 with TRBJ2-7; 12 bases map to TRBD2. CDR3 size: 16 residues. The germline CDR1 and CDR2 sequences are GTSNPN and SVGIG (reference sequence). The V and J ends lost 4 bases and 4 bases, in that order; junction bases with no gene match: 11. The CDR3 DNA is TGTGCCTGGACTTCCACCGGACTAGCGGGGACATACGAGCAGTACTTC. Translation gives CAWTSTGLAGTYEQYF.

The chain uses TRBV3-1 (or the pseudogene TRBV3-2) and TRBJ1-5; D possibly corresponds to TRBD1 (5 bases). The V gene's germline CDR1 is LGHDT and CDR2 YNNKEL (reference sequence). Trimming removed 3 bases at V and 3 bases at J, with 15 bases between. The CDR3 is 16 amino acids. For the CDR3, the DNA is TGTGCCAGCAGCCACTCCACATGGGGGGTCAATCAGCCCCAGCATTTT. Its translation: CASSHSTWGVNQPQHF.

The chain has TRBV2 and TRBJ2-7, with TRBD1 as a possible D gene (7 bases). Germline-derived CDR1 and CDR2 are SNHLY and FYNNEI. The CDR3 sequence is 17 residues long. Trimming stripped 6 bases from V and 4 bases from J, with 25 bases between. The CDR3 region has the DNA TGTGCCAGCAGACTATCGGGTCCAGGGGGGCTTAGGTACGAGCAGTACTTC. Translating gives CASRLSGPGGLRYEQYF.

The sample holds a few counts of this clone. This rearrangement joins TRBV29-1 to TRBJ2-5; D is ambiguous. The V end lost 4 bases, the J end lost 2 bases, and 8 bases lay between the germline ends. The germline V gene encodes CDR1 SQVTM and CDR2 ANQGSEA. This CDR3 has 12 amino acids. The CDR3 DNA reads TGCAGCGTTGGTAGTGCTCAAGAGACCCAGTACTTC. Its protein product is CSVGSAQETQYF.

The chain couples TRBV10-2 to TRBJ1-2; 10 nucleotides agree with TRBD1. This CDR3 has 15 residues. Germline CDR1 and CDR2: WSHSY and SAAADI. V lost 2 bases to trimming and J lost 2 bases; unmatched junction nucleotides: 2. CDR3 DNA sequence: TGCGCCAGCAGTGAGGGGACAGGGGACAACTATGGCTACACCTTC. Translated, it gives CASSEGTGDNYGYTF.

The CDR3 DNA reads as TGTGCCAGTAGCCCTCGGGGGGCGCAGGGCGAGCAGTACTTC. This encodes CASSPRGAQGEQYF. The chain recombines TRBV19 with TRBJ2-7, with a weak D call TRBD2 (7 bases). This CDR3 spans 14 amino acids. Per germline, CDR1 LNHDA and CDR2 SQIVND (reference sequence). Trimming shortened V by 6 bases and J by 6 bases, and 18 bases separated the two germline ends.

This CDR3 reads CASSLRSDLQETQYF. The CDR3, as DNA: TGTGCCAGCAGCCTACGGAGCGATTTACAAGAGACCCAGTACTTC. The rearrangement joins TRBV7-6 to TRBJ2-5, with unresolved D. The CDR3 has 15 residues. Trimming left V 5 bases short and J 2 bases short, with 15 bases between. Germline V lookup: CDR1 SGHVS, CDR2 FNYEAQ.

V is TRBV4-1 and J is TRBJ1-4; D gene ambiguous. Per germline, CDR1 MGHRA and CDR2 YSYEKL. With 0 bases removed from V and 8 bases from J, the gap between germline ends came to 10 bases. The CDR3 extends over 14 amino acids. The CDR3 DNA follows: TGCGCCAGCAGCCAAGATTCGGTGGAGGAAAAACTGTTTTTT. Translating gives CASSQDSVEEKLFF.

As DNA, the CDR3 is TGTGCCAGCAGCAAAGATGGTACAGGGAAGAGGGGTACGCAGTATTTT. Amino acid sequence: CASSKDGTGKRGTQYF. The rearrangement links TRBV21-1 to TRBJ2-3; TRBD1, the table's D call, lacks a check against the DNA. TRBV21-1 is shown as a pseudogene. CDR3 length: 16 amino acids.